This TCR beta chain stems from a study of blood T cell repertoires in COVID-19 (dated by TCRdb to the early 2020s). For the study in its entirety: The collaborator samples originated in the United States, Italy and Spain and spanned the acute and convalescent phases of COVID-19. The material from the prospective study consisted of cDNA or gDNA derived from T cells, B-cell-depleted T cells, or PBMCs. Deeply sampled blood TCRbeta repertoires from subjects exposed to, actively infected with, or recovered from COVID-19 were included in the dataset. The repertoires were released in a freely available public database intended as a resource for research on the immune response to SARS-CoV-2. Samples came from the ongoing ImmuneRACE study (first 160 participants) plus 1,254 subjects from 6 global collaborators. A de-identified subject ID, COVID-19 status, age in years and sex were almost always included in the sample metadata. HLA class I and class II types, where available, came from metadata supplied by the sample provider rather than from assay-based typing.

Collaborating institutions collected whole blood in K2EDTA tubes following their own protocols. For TCRbeta analysis, collaborators shipped samples in one of three forms: frozen whole blood, isolated PBMCs, or DNA extracted from either of those sample types. About this clone: Its antigen target is currently unknown. Base qualities are not recorded, but no much larger clone differs from it by a single base.

What the authors observed across the whole study: The quantity of clinical and demographic metadata differed by source and by participant and was supplied without curation.

TCRbeta CDR3 regions were amplified from genomic DNA by means of the immunoSEQ Assay, a bias-controlled multiplex PCR. As for how the authors treated the data: Within the assay, amplification of reference gene primers was used to estimate how many nucleated cells each sample contained. To quantify the absolute abundance of each unique TCRbeta CDR3 rearrangement, sequence reads were collapsed and filtered. Productive Simpson clonality was computed per sample as the square root of Simpson's diversity index over productive rearrangements. What TCRdb holds here is the immuneACCESS table cut down to in-frame rearrangements. Part of the clones is not present; checked against another copy, under half of the missing clones reflect an unresolved V gene, and the others are unexplained. V and J calls and clone size follow that table, whereas D and trimming were derived from the DNA. In all, the sample holds about 240,000 clones, and 80% to 85% of those were seen once. Approximately 3.2% of the sample is in the top ten clones.

The CDR3 holds 15 amino acids from the cysteine to the phenylalanine. Only the CDR3 portion is preserved as DNA: 45 bases, with reading frame beginning at the first base. Looking up the germline V gene yields CDR1 MGHDK and CDR2 SYGVNS. V is trimmed back by 1 base and J by 9 bases, and the junction contains 4 bases that no gene match accounts for. Sequenced material: peripheral blood. The TCR was taken from a woman in her late teens or twenties with acute or convalescent COVID-19. This chain joins TRBV25-1 to TRBJ2-1, with 12 bases matching TRBD1. The nucleotide sequence reads TGTGCCAGCAGTGAATCCGGGACAGGGGGCACTGAGCAGTTCTTC. Translated, this is CASSESGTGGTEQFF.